A selection of T cell receptor beta chains follows, all from one sample in a study of PD-L1 blockade in urothelial cancer. TCRdb keeps only in-frame clones here, not all; method: immunoSEQ multiplex PCR. The profile shows 35,000 to 50,000 clones, 88% of them singletons. Sequencing was performed on PBMCs, taken around atezolizumab (anti-PD-L1) treatment. The receptors stem from a woman aged 55-69 years with urothelial cancer. CDR3s include the opening cysteine and the closing phenylalanine or tryptophan.

V gene	J gene	CDR3 protein
TRBV6-5	TRBJ2-7	CASSLAGGRGEQYF
TRBV27	TRBJ2-3	CASSLPSGSWSDTQYF
TRBV7-6	TRBJ2-7	CASSLVRTGKGSYEQYF
TRBV18	TRBJ2-5	CASSPGTSGAQETQYF
TRBV11-2	TRBJ2-5	CASSELAGVSETQYF
TRBV7-2	TRBJ2-7	CASSLVSSGYEQYF
TRBV6-5	TRBJ2-3	CASSYQGTTPDTQYF
TRBV28	TRBJ1-1	CASSIRQGLRAFF
TRBV27	TRBJ2-7	CASSLRTGAEGEQYF
TRBV6-5	TRBJ2-3	CASSLGGRTDTQYF
TRBV19	TRBJ1-1	CASSTWEASNTEAFF
TRBV28	TRBJ2-1	CASSWSSGANEQFF
TRBV19	TRBJ1-5	CASSNTDQPQHF
TRBV28	TRBJ2-1	CASTSPGTVKEFF
TRBV13	TRBJ1-1	CASSPTGNTEAFF
TRBV11-2	TRBJ2-5	CASSLDGQGRETQYF
TRBV27	TRBJ2-5	CASSQYAALAIVETQYF
TRBV4-3	TRBJ2-5	CASSQAGGFRETQYF
TRBV6-6	TRBJ1-5	CASSYSRDRGNQPQHF
TRBV4-1	TRBJ2-7	CASSQDFVLAGAERYEQYF
TRBV6-1	TRBJ1-4	CASDRGGHNEKLFF
TRBV4-1	TRBJ2-4	CASSTRQGVDIQYF
TRBV11-3	TRBJ2-1	CASSLGRWGGDYNEQFF
TRBV6-1	TRBJ1-5	CASSKQRMEPQHF
TRBV7-9	TRBJ1-1	CASSLGGWGATEAFF
TRBV4-3	TRBJ2-6	CASSQDAGILTGANVLTF
TRBV19	TRBJ2-5	CASRKVAGQETQYF
TRBV6-1	TRBJ1-5	CASSNRGLSNQPQHF
TRBV18	TRBJ1-3	CASSPTGTGNTIYF
TRBV19	TRBJ2-7	CASSIDSTRSYEQYF
TRBV15	TRBJ2-7	CATSRDSTSGSYEQYF
TRBV7-2	TRBJ2-3	CASSLVYTDTQYF
TRBV10-1	TRBJ2-3	CASSVGLAGGPQDTQYF
TRBV19	TRBJ1-2	CASSTDRRANYGYTF
TRBV5-4	TRBJ1-2	CASSPGGNYGYTF
TRBV12-5	TRBJ1-1	CASGRGGEAFF
TRBV19	TRBJ2-5	CASSIRGSGQETQYF
TRBV7-8	TRBJ1-5	CASSADRINQPQHF
TRBV4-2	TRBJ2-1	CASSQGLSQAGGLNEQFF
TRBV5-1	TRBJ1-3	CASSLGVGGASGNTIYF
TRBV5-5	TRBJ2-7	CASNQQGIGYEQYF
TRBV11-1	TRBJ2-1	CASTSAAGGYNEQFF